This T cell receptor beta chain was sequenced during a study of blood T cells in healthy people across ages. A J-beta primer mix and a sample-barcoded 5' primer were used in a second PCR of roughly 6 to 11 cycles. Using its own MiXCR run on the 5' RACE reads, TCRdb lists one record per CDR3 protein. There are some 730,000 distinct CDR3 sequences in the sample; 22% occur only once, and around 21% lies in the top ten. This CDR3 has 17 amino acids. Germline CDR1 is LGHDT and CDR2 is YNNKEL (reference sequence). With 3 bases clipped from V and 4 bases from J, the junction kept 10 bases outside the gene matches.

The TCR originated in a man aged 70-80 years in good health. The chain joins TRBV3-1 to TRBJ2-5; 11 bases align to TRBD2. The sample was blood. The CDR3 reads CASSHLYGTSGGETQYF. In DNA, the CDR3 is TGTGCCAGCAGCCATTTGTATGGGACTAGCGGAGGAGAGACCCAGTACTTC.